Following are 10 T cell receptor beta chains from one sample sequenced in a study of shared clonotypes between healthy human individuals. TCRdb's table, derived via immunoSEQ multiplex PCR, lists solely in-frame clones and lacks some. The sample lists around 2.5 million clones, roughly 93% seen once, with 0.36% in the top ten. The sequencing sample was made of naive CD4+ T cells from PBMCs. Subset indicated: CD45RA+ positively selected. These receptors were taken from a man aged 18-30 years in good health. Some clones in this sample may be carry-over from other donors' samples.

This chain uses TRBV30 with TRBJ1-2, with D unclear. Trimming took off 1 base at V and 6 bases at J, with 12 bases between the two ends. The CDR3 has 13 residues. From germline, CDR1 is GTSNPN and CDR2 SVGIG (reference sequence). The chain's CDR3 is CAWSGGFWDGYTF. Here the CDR3 DNA reads TGTGCCTGGAGTGGGGGTTTTTGGGATGGCTACACCTTC.

As to this clone: This sample includes further DNA sequences coding for the same CDR3. This chain connects TRBV19 to TRBJ1-2; no clear D. The CDR3 sequence is 11 residues long. Germline CDR1 is LNHDA and CDR2 is SQIVND (reference sequence). The V and J ends lost 3 bases and 8 bases respectively, with 7 bases between them. This CDR3 reads CASSIEGGYTF. The CDR3 DNA sequence: TGTGCCAGTAGTATCGAGGGAGGCTACACCTTC.

The J gene is TRBJ2-3, the V gene TRBV7-8; tentatively, D is TRBD1 (6 bases). The CDR3 length is 14 residues. V was cut by 3 bases and J by 2 bases, with 9 bases left in between. Germline V gene sequence: CDR1 SGHVS, CDR2 FQNEAQ. The CDR3 coding sequence is TGTGCCAGCAGCTTCCAGGGGATCACAGATACGCAGTATTTT. This gives the protein CASSFQGITDTQYF.

The chain combines TRBV27 with TRBJ1-5; TRBD1 agrees at 8 bases. The CDR3 consists of 15 residues. Germline CDR1 and CDR2: MNHEY and SMNVEV (reference sequence). J was trimmed by 5 bases and V by 2 bases; bases with no gene match: 5. Here the CDR3 reads CASSLDRGPHQPQHF. The CDR3 bases are TGTGCCAGCAGTTTAGACAGGGGCCCGCATCAGCCCCAGCATTTT.

The chain uses TRBV5-1 and TRBJ2-7; 7 bases map to TRBD1. Germline V gene sequence: CDR1 SGHRS, CDR2 YFSETQ. Trimming took 4 bases from V and 4 from J; bases not matched to a gene: 8. CDR3 length equals 14 residues. The CDR3 reads CASSSRDREYEQYF. The CDR3 DNA follows: TGCGCCAGCAGCAGCCGGGACAGAGAGTACGAGCAGTACTTC.

The chain couples TRBV9 to TRBJ2-2, with TRBD1 identical over 7 bases. The CDR3 runs 16 residues. Germline V CDR1 and CDR2: SGDLS, YYNGEE. J was trimmed by 9 bases and V by 0 bases; bases with no gene match: 11. CDR3 amino acids: CASSVGSPKGQRELFF. The DNA of the CDR3 is TGTGCCAGCAGCGTAGGTAGCCCCAAGGGACAGCGGGAGCTGTTTTTT.

The chain employs TRBV29-1 and TRBJ1-5; TRBD1 matches 9 bases. CDR3 length: 17 amino acids. V trimming: 7 bases; J trimming: 0 bases; junction bases outside the gene matches: 13. Germline V gives CDR1 SQVTM, CDR2 ANQGSEA. CDR3 residues: CSGFPGQGFYSNQPQHF. CDR3 DNA sequence: TGCAGCGGCTTTCCGGGACAGGGCTTTTATAGCAATCAGCCCCAGCATTTT.

V is TRBV5-1 and J is TRBJ2-3, with D perhaps TRBD1 (5 bases). V was cut by 4 bases and J by 5 bases, with 23 bases left in between. Germline CDR1 is SGHRS and CDR2 is YFSETQ. The CDR3 runs to 17 residues. CDR3 in amino acids: CASSRRVPPGNIDTQYF. Here the CDR3 DNA reads TGCGCCAGCAGCCGTCGCGTTCCACCAGGGAACATAGATACGCAGTATTTT. The variable domain in full, completed from reference TRBV5-1 and TRBJ2-3, reads KAGVTQTPRYLIKTRGQQVTLSCSPISGHRSVSWYQQTPGQGLQFLFEYFSETQRNKGNFPGRFSGRQFSNSRSEMNVSTLELGDSALYLCASSRRVPPGNIDTQYFGPGTRLTVL.

J is TRBJ2-5 and V is TRBV11-2, with 10 bases aligning to TRBD2. Germline V CDR1 and CDR2: SGHAT, FQNNGV. With 3 bases clipped from V and 2 bases from J, the junction kept 3 bases outside the gene matches. The CDR3 length is 15 residues. CDR3 protein: CASSFWTSGQETQYF. CDR3 nucleotides: TGTGCCAGCAGCTTCTGGACTAGCGGACAAGAGACCCAGTACTTC.

The chain employs TRBV30 and TRBJ1-6; D possibly corresponds to TRBD1 (6 bases). Germline V gene sequence: CDR1 GTSNPN, CDR2 SVGIG (reference sequence). This CDR3 comprises 15 residues. V was cut by 2 bases and J by 8 bases, with 16 bases left in between. The CDR3 nucleotides read TGTGCCTGGAGTACCCAGGGGATCGTGGATTCACCCCTCCACTTT. Amino acids: CAWSTQGIVDSPLHF.